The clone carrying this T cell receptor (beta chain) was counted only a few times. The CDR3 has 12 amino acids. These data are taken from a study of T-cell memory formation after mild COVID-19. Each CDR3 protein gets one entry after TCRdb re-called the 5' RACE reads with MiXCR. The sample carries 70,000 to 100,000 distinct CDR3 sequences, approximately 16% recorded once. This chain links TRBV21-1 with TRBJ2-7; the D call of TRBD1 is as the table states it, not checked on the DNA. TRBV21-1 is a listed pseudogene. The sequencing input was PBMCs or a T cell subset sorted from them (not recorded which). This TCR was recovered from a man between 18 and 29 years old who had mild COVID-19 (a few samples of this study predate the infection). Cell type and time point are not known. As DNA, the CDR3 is TGTGCCAGCAGATCCCCTTGCTACGAGCAGTACGTC. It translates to CASRSPCYEQYV.